The 30 T cell receptor beta chains below come from one sample, sequenced in a study of cytomegalovirus exposure and HLA in healthy donors. The PCR used 60 Vbeta and 13 Jbeta primers. The protocol was immunoSEQ multiplex PCR, while the TCRdb copy is restricted to in-frame clones and leaves out a portion. Of some 170,000 clones listed, 77% are singletons. The sample consisted of PBMCs. All receptors derive from a young man in good health and CMV-seropositive.

J is TRBJ2-3 and V is TRBV4-3; a weak D match, TRBD1 (6 bases). Trimming took 5 bases from V and 2 from J, leaving 8 bases between them. The CDR3 runs 13 residues. From germline, CDR1 is LGHNA and CDR2 YSLEER. The CDR3: CASSRTDTDTQYF. For the CDR3, the DNA is TGCGCCAGCAGCAGGACAGACACAGATACGCAGTATTTT.

This clone has a handful of counts. V usage is TRBV4-3 and J usage is TRBJ1-6, with TRBD1 as a possible D gene (6 bases). Trimming left V 2 bases short and J 7 bases short, with 9 bases between. The germline V gene has CDR1 LGHNA and CDR2 YSLEER. The CDR3 extends over 14 amino acids. The DNA for the CDR3 is TGCGCCAGCAGCCAAACAGGGCCCAATTCACCCCTCCACTTT. Protein sequence: CASSQTGPNSPLHF.

V usage is TRBV4-1 and J usage is TRBJ2-7; 8 positions match TRBD1. V trimming: 1 base; J trimming: 5 bases; junction bases outside the gene matches: 10. In germline, CDR1 is MGHRA, CDR2 YSYEKL. The length of the CDR3 is 16 residues. The CDR3 sequence is CASSQGQGLEADEQYF. The CDR3 bases are TGCGCCAGCAGCCAAGGACAGGGGTTGGAAGCGGACGAGCAGTACTTC.

This clone occurred a few times. The CDR3 DNA reads as TGTGCCAGCAGCTCCCCCGGACAGGGGGCTTTTATTTGGAACACTGAAGCTTTCTTT. Encoded protein: CASSSPGQGAFIWNTEAFF. The rearrangement joins TRBV21-1 to TRBJ1-1; the DNA was not compared with TRBD1, the D call given in the table. TRBV21-1 represents a pseudogene. The CDR3 is 19 residues long.

This chain joins TRBV28 and TRBJ1-2, with 8 positions matching TRBD1. The trim removed 5 bases at V and 6 bases at J, leaving 17 bases unmatched. This CDR3 spans 17 amino acids. The germline CDR1 and CDR2 sequences are MDHEN and SYDVKM. The CDR3 DNA reads TGTGCCAGCAGTCGAGGGACAGGTTACACGAGGAGGGATGGCTACACCTTC. Translating it yields CASSRGTGYTRRDGYTF.

The rearrangement links TRBV27 to TRBJ2-2; possible D gene TRBD1, 7 bases. The CDR3 runs to 13 residues. Trimming removed 5 bases from V and 6 bases from J, with 10 bases in between. Germline CDR1 reads MNHEY; CDR2 reads SMNVEV (reference sequence). The CDR3 sequence: CASSPRGAGELFF. The CDR3 DNA reads as TGTGCCAGCAGTCCCAGGGGGGCCGGGGAGCTGTTTTTT.

The rearrangement joins TRBV28 to TRBJ2-3; the D gene is possibly TRBD2 (6 bases). V was shortened by 3 bases and J by 6 bases, with 10 bases between the two germline ends. CDR1 is MDHEN, CDR2 SYDVKM, per germline. The CDR3 is made up of 13 amino acids. CDR3 DNA: TGTGCCAGCAGTTTGCCTAGCGCGGATACGCAGTATTTT. Translated, it gives CASSLPSADTQYF.

The rearrangement joins TRBV9 to TRBJ2-6, with TRBD2 as a possible D gene (7 bases). Trimming stripped 0 bases from V and 1 base from J, with 11 bases between. Germline values: CDR1 SGDLS, CDR2 YYNGEE. The CDR3 extends over 17 amino acids. The CDR3 coding sequence is TGTGCCAGCAGCGTAGGGGGAGGGGGGTCTGGGGCCAACGTCCTGACTTTC. This codes for CASSVGGGGSGANVLTF.

This clone was found a few times. V gene TRBV7-9 combines with J gene TRBJ2-5, with 11 bases that match TRBD2. This CDR3 has 15 amino acids. From germline, CDR1 is SEHNR and CDR2 FQNEAQ (reference sequence). V dropped 5 bases and J dropped 2; count of bases not matched to a gene: 4. CDR3 protein: CASSRGLAEQETQYF. The DNA for the CDR3 is TGTGCCAGCAGCCGGGGACTAGCGGAACAAGAGACCCAGTACTTC.

V gene TRBV7-9 combines with J gene TRBJ1-4; no definite D call. V was pared by 5 bases and J by 3 bases, with 10 bases between. The CDR3 extends over 14 amino acids. Looked up from germline, CDR1 is SEHNR and CDR2 is FQNEAQ (reference sequence). The CDR3 DNA reads TGTGCCAGCAGCACCGACGGGGCTAATGAAAAACTGTTTTTT. Translated, it gives CASSTDGANEKLFF.

The V call is TRBV27, the J call TRBJ1-6; 12 bases are shared with TRBD1. V trimming: 6 bases; J trimming: 9 bases; junction bases outside the gene matches: 12. The length of the CDR3 is 17 residues. Germline-derived CDR1 and CDR2 are MNHEY and SMNVEV (reference sequence). DNA for the CDR3: TGTGCCAGCAGCTCACCTTATGGGACAGGGGGCCTTTCACCCCTCCACTTT. Protein: CASSSPYGTGGLSPLHF.

The rearrangement links TRBV7-2 to TRBJ1-3, with D tentatively TRBD1 (5 bases). CDR3 size: 13 residues. Germline V gene data show CDR1 as SGHTA and CDR2 as FQGNSA. Deletions cut 5 bases from V and 2 bases from J, with 7 bases between. In DNA form, the CDR3 reads TGTGCCAGCAGCCGGACACCTGGAAACACCATATATTTT. Translated, it gives CASSRTPGNTIYF.

The chain is built from TRBV6-6 and TRBJ2-7; 7 bases line up with TRBD1. This CDR3 spans 15 amino acids. The V gene's germline CDR1 is MNHNY and CDR2 SVGAGI (reference sequence). The trim removed 6 bases at V and 4 bases at J, leaving 12 bases unmatched. CDR3 DNA sequence: TGTGCCAGCAGCCGAGCCTCGGGACAGTCTTACGAGCAGTACTTC. Translation: CASSRASGQSYEQYF.

The chain uses TRBV18 and TRBJ2-2, with 8 positions matching TRBD1. The CDR3 extends over 14 amino acids. The trim removed 5 bases at V and 2 bases at J, leaving 1 base unmatched. The germline gives CDR1 KGHSH, CDR2 LQKENI. The DNA of the CDR3 is TGTGCCAGCTCAGGACAGGGAAACACCGGGGAGCTGTTTTTT. Its translation: CASSGQGNTGELFF.

This chain links TRBV7-8 with TRBJ1-5, with D tentatively TRBD1 (5 bases). The length of the CDR3 is 14 residues. Germline CDR1 is SGHVS and CDR2 is FQNEAQ. With 5 bases removed from V and 2 bases from J, the gap between germline ends came to 10 bases. The CDR3 here is CASSRGGGNQPQHF. The CDR3 DNA reads TGTGCCAGCAGCCGGGGGGGTGGCAATCAGCCCCAGCATTTT.

The chain uses TRBV19 and TRBJ2-3, with 11 bases lining up with TRBD1. With V trimmed by 5 bases and J by 7 bases, 5 bases remained unmatched. Looked up from germline, CDR1 is LNHDA and CDR2 is SQIVND (reference sequence). The CDR3 loop spans 14 amino acids. For the CDR3, the DNA is TGTGCCAGTAGTGTGGACAGGGGGCGAAATACGCAGTATTTT. Translation: CASSVDRGRNTQYF.

The rearrangement uses TRBV2 and TRBJ1-6, with TRBD1 matching over 7 bases. The length of the CDR3 is 15 residues. Germline V lookup: CDR1 SNHLY, CDR2 FYNNEI. V shed 5 bases and J 3 bases; nucleotides not matched to a gene: 4. The CDR3 region is CASSPGQDYNSPLHF. CDR3 nucleotide sequence: TGTGCCAGCAGTCCCGGACAGGACTATAATTCACCCCTCCACTTT.

V gene TRBV9 combines with J gene TRBJ2-7; 7 bases agree with TRBD1. The length of the CDR3 is 14 residues. Per the germline V gene, CDR1 is SGDLS and CDR2 is YYNGEE. V was pared by 3 bases and J by 5 bases, with 8 bases of the junction left unmatched. Here the CDR3 DNA reads TGTGCCAGCAGCGCGGGCGACAGGGCCCACGAGCAGTACTTC. Translating it yields CASSAGDRAHEQYF.

This chain uses TRBV11-2 with TRBJ2-3; D is possibly TRBD2 (7 bases). V was cut by 3 bases and J by 0 bases, with 22 bases left in between. Germline V CDR1 and CDR2: SGHAT, FQNNGV. This CDR3 region has 19 residues. CDR3 sequence: CASSFEGGARGLSTDTQYF. DNA for the CDR3: TGTGCCAGCAGCTTCGAAGGGGGGGCGCGGGGGCTAAGCACAGATACGCAGTATTTT. Using reference TRBV11-2 and TRBJ2-3 for the parts outside the CDR3, the full variable domain is EAGVAQSPRYKIIEKRQSVAFWCNPISGHATLYWYQQILGQGPKLLIQFQNNGVVDDSQLPKDRFSAERLKGVDSTLKIQPAKLEDSAVYLCASSFEGGARGLSTDTQYFGPGTRLTVL.

V and J are TRBV5-5 and TRBJ2-1; D is possibly TRBD2 (6 bases). This CDR3 has 14 amino acids. Trimming shortened V by 4 bases and J by 6 bases, and 14 bases separated the two germline ends. Germline V lookup: CDR1 SGHKS, CDR2 YYEKEE (reference sequence). The CDR3 region is CASSGGGVVNEQFF. In nucleotides, the CDR3 is TGTGCCAGCAGCGGAGGCGGGGTGGTCAATGAGCAGTTCTTC.

The chain links TRBV7-2 to TRBJ2-7; D gene unclear. V lost 5 bases and J lost 0, with 11 bases in between. This CDR3 comprises 14 residues. Germline V lookup: CDR1 SGHTA, CDR2 FQGNSA. The CDR3 spells CASSRSHYSYEQYF. Here the CDR3 DNA reads TGTGCCAGCAGCCGGAGTCACTACTCCTACGAGCAGTACTTC.

The chain carries TRBV5-4 and TRBJ2-5; 16 nucleotides agree with TRBD2. Germline CDR1 SGHNT, CDR2 YYREEE (reference sequence). J gave up 5 bases and V 5 bases, and 6 bases lay outside the gene matches. CDR3 size: 16 residues. Written as DNA, the CDR3 is TGTGCCAGCAGTTCCGGGACTAGCGGGGGGGCTGAGACCCAGTACTTC. It encodes CASSSGTSGGAETQYF.

The V and J genes are TRBV5-6 and TRBJ1-5; perhaps TRBD1 as D (6 bases). From germline, CDR1 is SGHDT and CDR2 YYEEEE. Trimming removed 3 bases at V and 6 bases at J, with 19 bases between. This CDR3 has 16 residues. CDR3 bases: TGTGCCAGCAGCTCCAGCGGGGGGGGCGCGGGTCAGCCCCAGCATTTT. Protein: CASSSSGGGAGQPQHF.

The chain employs TRBV29-1 and TRBJ2-3; D is unresolved. Trimming removed 1 base from V and 2 bases from J, with 7 bases in between. CDR1 and CDR2 (germline): SQVTM, ANQGSEA. The CDR3 has 13 amino acids. CDR3 bases: TGCAGCGTTGAAGGGAGATTCACAGATACGCAGTATTTT. Its protein is CSVEGRFTDTQYF.

The V gene is TRBV5-1, the J gene TRBJ2-3; D perhaps matches TRBD2 (7 bases). Germline lookup yields CDR1 SGHRS and CDR2 YFSETQ. The CDR3 length is 17 residues. V was trimmed by 0 bases and J by 0 bases, leaving 14 bases between them. The CDR3 region has the DNA TGCGCCAGCAGCTTGGCCCTCGGGGGGCCTAGCACAGATACGCAGTATTTT. Protein sequence: CASSLALGGPSTDTQYF.

This clone has just one count. The genes are TRBV5-1 and TRBJ2-7, with 7 bases lining up with TRBD1. CDR3 length: 13 amino acids. The junction had 4 bases not matched to a gene; V was cut back by 0 bases and J by 7 bases. Germline V CDR1 and CDR2: SGHRS, YFSETQ. The CDR3 nucleotides are TGCGCCAGCAGCTTGGAGCCAGGGGGTGAGCAGTACTTC. Translated, it gives CASSLEPGGEQYF.

V and J are TRBV5-6 and TRBJ2-5, with D tentatively TRBD1 (6 bases). CDR1 and CDR2 from the germline V gene are SGHDT and YYEEEE. The CDR3 loop spans 16 amino acids. Trimming stripped 3 bases from V and 0 bases from J, with 15 bases between. The CDR3 spells CASSSGRTANQETQYF. The CDR3 DNA is TGTGCCAGCAGCTCGGGAAGGACAGCGAACCAAGAGACCCAGTACTTC.

The chain carries TRBV7-6 and TRBJ2-1; 10 bases align to TRBD1. CDR3 size: 13 residues. Germline V gene sequence: CDR1 SGHVS, CDR2 FNYEAQ. J gave up 8 bases and V 5 bases, and 3 bases lay outside the gene matches. The CDR3 spells CASSGTGEDEQFF. The CDR3 DNA reads as TGTGCCAGCAGCGGGACAGGGGAAGATGAGCAGTTCTTC.

The chain links TRBV5-1 to TRBJ2-1; 11 bases are a match to TRBD2. The CDR3 is 15 residues long. CDR1 is SGHRS and CDR2 is YFSETQ in the germline V gene. V gave up 4 bases and J gave up 6 bases; unmatched junction bases: 6. CDR3: CASSLLAGGLNEQFF. The CDR3 bases are TGCGCCAGCAGCCTTCTAGCGGGGGGTCTCAATGAGCAGTTCTTC.

The rearrangement links TRBV2 to TRBJ1-4; 7 bases fit TRBD1. This CDR3 has 13 amino acids. The V gene's germline CDR1 is SNHLY and CDR2 FYNNEI. J gave up 8 bases and V 7 bases, and 7 bases lay outside the gene matches. For the CDR3, the DNA is TGTGCCAGCAAAAAAGGGGGCCGGGAAAAACTGTTTTTT. This codes for CASKKGGREKLFF.